This entry concerns a single T cell receptor (beta chain). As yet, its antigen is unknown. Gene names refer to mouse genes. The sequence runs out 1 residue before the end of the CDR3; the remainder is reconstructed from the germline J gene. Profiling relied on immunoSEQ multiplex PCR, and the TCRdb table lists in-frame clones only, not all of them. The table has thousands of clones, about 33% seen once; the top ten hold around 4.8%. Time point: mouse harvest day 14 after allogeneic transplant. Each mouse received 10^7 T-cell-depleted marrow cells plus 10^6 splenic CD5+ T cells by tail vein. Tissues came from B6→BALB/c major-mismatch GVHD mice at day 7 or 14. This entry is derived from a study of tissue T cells after allogeneic stem cell transplantation. Study-level findings and limits: Across patients, clones rarely overlapped, yet motif clusters were shared tissue-specifically. Anatomically similar tissues had similar TCR repertoires within each patient. Tissue-detected TCR repertoire was only partly captured by blood and spleen T cells.

V dropped 6 bases and J dropped 2; count of bases not matched to a gene: 4. The CDR3 sequence is 14 residues long. Germline V gives CDR1 SNHLY, CDR2 FYNGKV (reference sequence). The TCR sequence derives from a female BALB/c mouse given C57BL/6 T cells with graft-versus-host disease after an allogeneic hematopoietic cell transplant. The V call is TRBV3, the J call TRBJ2-5; 8 nucleotides line up with TRBD2. Sequences were obtained from skin. CDR3 bases read: TGTGCCAGCAGATCCGGGACTGGCCAAGACACCCAGTAC. Protein: CASRSGTGQDTQY. The full CDR3 protein is CASRSGTGQDTQYF. The complete variable domain, with remaining parts taken from reference TRBV3 and TRBJ2-5, reads GPKVLQIPSHQIIDMGQMVTLNCDPVSNHLYFYWYKQILGQQMEFLVNFYNGKVMEKSKLFKDQFSVERPDGSYFTLKIQPTALEDSAVYFCASRSGTGQDTQYFGPGTRLLVL.